This T cell receptor (beta chain) originates from a study of blood T cell repertoires in COVID-19. Study overall: Sites across the United States, Italy and Spain contributed samples from acute and convalescent COVID-19. Sample material is recorded as cDNA or gDNA derived from T cells, B-cell-depleted T cells, or PBMCs.

V was clipped by 3 bases and J by 0 bases, with 8 bases between them. The CDR3 totals 14 residues. Looked up from germline, CDR1 is LNHDA and CDR2 is SQIVND (reference sequence). In the original processing: Cell counts per sample came from amplifying reference gene primers. Only in-frame clones appear in the TCRdb table, and some are missing; sequencing was by immunoSEQ multiplex PCR. That table supplies the V and J calls and clone size; D and trimming were determined from the DNA. Altogether some 170,000 clones are present, about 75% being singletons, with the ten largest covering around 8.9%. V and J are TRBV19 and TRBJ1-2, with D unclear. The receptor was isolated from a woman between 50 and 59 years old with active or convalescent COVID-19. Input material: peripheral blood. The CDR3 sequence: CASSIGGTNYGYTF. As DNA, the CDR3 is TGTGCCAGTAGTATTGGAGGGACTAACTATGGCTACACCTTC.